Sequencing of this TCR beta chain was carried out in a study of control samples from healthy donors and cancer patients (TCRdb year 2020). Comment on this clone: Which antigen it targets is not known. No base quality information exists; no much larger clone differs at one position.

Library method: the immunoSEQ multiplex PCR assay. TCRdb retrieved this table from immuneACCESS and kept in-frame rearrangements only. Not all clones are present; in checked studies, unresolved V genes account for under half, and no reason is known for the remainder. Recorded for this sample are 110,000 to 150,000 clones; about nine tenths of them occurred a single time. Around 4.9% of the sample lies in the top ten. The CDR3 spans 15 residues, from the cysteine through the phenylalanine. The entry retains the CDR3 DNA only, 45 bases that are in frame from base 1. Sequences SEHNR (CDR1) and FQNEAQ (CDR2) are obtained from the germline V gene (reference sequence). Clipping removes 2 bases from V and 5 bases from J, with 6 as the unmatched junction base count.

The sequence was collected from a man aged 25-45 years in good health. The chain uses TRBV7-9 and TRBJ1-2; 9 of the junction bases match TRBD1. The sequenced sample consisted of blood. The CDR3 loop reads CASSLTGGLVYGYTF. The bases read TGTGCCAGCAGCTTAACAGGGGGCCTAGTATATGGCTACACCTTC.